This T cell receptor (beta chain) was observed in a study of T cell changes during pregnancy in multiple sclerosis. V dropped 1 base and J dropped 0; count of bases not matched to a gene: 6. This CDR3 spans 16 amino acids. Germline V gene data show CDR1 as SQVTM and CDR2 as ANQGSEA. The table came from immunoSEQ multiplex PCR; TCRdb's copy has only in-frame clones and leaves some out. The table lists tens of thousands of clones, approximately 92% of them singletons, with roughly 0.94% in the top ten. The sequence was collected from a female donor with multiple sclerosis, enrolled in a pregnancy study. This sequence joins TRBV29-1 and TRBJ2-1; the match to TRBD2 covers 7 bases. The sample in question was peripheral blood, obtained in the first trimester of pregnancy. CDR3 sequence reads: CSVEGAGLHSYNEQFF. CDR3 nucleotide sequence: TGCAGCGTTGAAGGAGCGGGACTTCACTCCTACAATGAGCAGTTCTTC.